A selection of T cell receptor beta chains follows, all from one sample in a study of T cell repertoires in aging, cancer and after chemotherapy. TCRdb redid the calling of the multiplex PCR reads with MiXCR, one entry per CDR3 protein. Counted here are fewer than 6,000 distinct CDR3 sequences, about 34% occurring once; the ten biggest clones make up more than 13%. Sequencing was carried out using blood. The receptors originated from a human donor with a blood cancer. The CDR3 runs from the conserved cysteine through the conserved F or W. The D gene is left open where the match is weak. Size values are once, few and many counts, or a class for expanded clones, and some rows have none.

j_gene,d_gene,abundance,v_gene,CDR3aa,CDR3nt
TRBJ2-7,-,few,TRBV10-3,CAISTGTHEQYF,TGTGCCATCAGTACCGGGACCCACGAGCAGTACTTC
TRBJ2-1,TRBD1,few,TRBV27,CASSLTGGVLINNEQFF,TGTGCCAGCAGTCTGACAGGGGGCGTACTGATTAACAATGAGCAGTTCTTC
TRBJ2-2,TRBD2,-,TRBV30,CAWRRGGETGELFF,TGTGCCTGGAGGCGGGGGGGGGAGACCGGGGAGCTGTTTTTT
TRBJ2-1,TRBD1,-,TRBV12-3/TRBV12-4,CARSPWDRRRNEQFF,TGTGCCAGAAGCCCTTGGGACAGAAGACGGAATGAGCAGTTCTTC
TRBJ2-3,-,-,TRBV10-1,CASSDLVTGRDTQYF,TGCGCCAGCAGTGATTTGGTAACAGGGCGGGATACGCAGTATTTT
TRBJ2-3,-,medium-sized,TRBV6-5,CASSSTTDTQYF,TGTGCCAGCAGTTCGACCACAGATACGCAGTATTTT
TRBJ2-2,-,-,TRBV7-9,CASSLERQTGNTGELFF,TGTGCCAGCAGCTTAGAGAGGCAGACAGGGAACACCGGGGAGCTGTTTTTT
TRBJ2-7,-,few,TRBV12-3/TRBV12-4,CASSPAHSYEQYF,TGTGCCAGCAGCCCCGCACATTCCTACGAGCAGTACTTC
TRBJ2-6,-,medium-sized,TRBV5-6,CASSLWGISGANVLTF,TGTGCCAGCAGCTTATGGGGTATCTCTGGGGCCAACGTCCTGACTTTC
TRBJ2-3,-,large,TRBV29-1,CSVPGVGTDTQYF,TGCAGCGTCCCAGGGGTGGGGACAGATACGCAGTATTTT
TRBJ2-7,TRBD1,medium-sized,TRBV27,CASSYRDRGYEQYF,TGTGCCAGCAGTTACCGGGACAGGGGCTACGAGCAGTACTTC
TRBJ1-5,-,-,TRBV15,CATSWRDSNQPQHF,TGTGCCACCAGCTGGCGGGATAGCAATCAGCCCCAGCATTTT
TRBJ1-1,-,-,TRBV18,CASSPPGLQGNEAFF,TGTGCCAGCTCACCACCCGGCCTCCAGGGCAACGAAGCTTTCTTT
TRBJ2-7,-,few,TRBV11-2,CASSLIRSSYEQYF,TGTGCCAGCAGCTTAATCCGGAGCTCCTACGAGCAGTACTTC
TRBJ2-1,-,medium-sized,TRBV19,CASSIDGRLYNEQFF,TGTGCCAGTAGTATAGATGGCAGACTCTACAATGAGCAGTTCTTC
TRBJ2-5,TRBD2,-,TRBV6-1,CASRTSGGYLQETQYF,TGTGCCAGCAGGACTAGCGGGGGGTATCTCCAAGAGACCCAGTACTTC
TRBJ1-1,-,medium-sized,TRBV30,CAWGRAGTEAFF,TGTGCCTGGGGCAGGGCAGGCACTGAAGCTTTCTTT
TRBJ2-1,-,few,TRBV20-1,CSARKGSYNEQFF,TGCAGTGCCCGCAAGGGATCCTACAATGAGCAGTTCTTC
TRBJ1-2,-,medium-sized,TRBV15,CATSRDRGNYGYTF,TGTGCCACCAGCAGAGATCGAGGCAACTATGGCTACACCTTC
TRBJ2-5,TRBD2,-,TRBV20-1,CSARVIKPSTSWQETQYF,TGCAGTGCTAGAGTAATCAAGCCGTCGACTAGCTGGCAGGAGACCCAGTACTTC
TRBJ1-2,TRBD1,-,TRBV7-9,CASSSRDRGHDYGYTF,TGTGCCAGCAGCTCCCGGGACAGGGGGCACGACTATGGCTACACCTTC
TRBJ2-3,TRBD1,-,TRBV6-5,CASSESSGTGDTQYF,TGCGCCAGCAGTGAGTCCTCCGGGACAGGGGATACGCAGTATTTT
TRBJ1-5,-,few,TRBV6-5,CASSYGGAGPQHF,TGTGCCAGCAGTTACGGCGGGGCTGGGCCCCAGCATTTT
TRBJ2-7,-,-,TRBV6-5,CASSYLGAGEQYF,TGTGCCAGCAGTTACCTTGGGGCCGGCGAGCAGTACTTC
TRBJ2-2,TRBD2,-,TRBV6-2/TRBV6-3,CASSASGGRELFF,TGTGCCAGCAGTGCGAGCGGGGGGCGGGAGCTGTTTTTT
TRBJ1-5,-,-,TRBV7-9,CASSLTGQPQHF,TGTGCCAGCAGCCTAACCGGTCAGCCCCAGCATTTT
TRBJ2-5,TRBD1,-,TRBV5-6,CASSLVTGTVQETQYF,TGTGCCAGCAGCTTAGTCACAGGGACAGTCCAAGAGACCCAGTACTTC
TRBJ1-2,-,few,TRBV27,CASSFKGGLYGYTF,TGTGCCAGCAGTTTCAAGGGGGGTCTATATGGCTACACCTTC
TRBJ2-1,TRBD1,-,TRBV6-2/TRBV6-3,CASLDRGSYNEQFF,TGTGCCAGCCTCGACAGGGGCTCCTACAATGAGCAGTTCTTC
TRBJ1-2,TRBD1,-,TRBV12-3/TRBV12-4,CASVRDRVFGYGYTF,TGTGCCAGCGTTAGGGACAGGGTTTTCGGGTATGGCTACACCTTC
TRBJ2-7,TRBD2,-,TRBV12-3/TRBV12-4,CASSFGGGTYEQYF,TGTGCCAGCAGTTTCGGCGGGGGGACCTACGAGCAGTACTTC
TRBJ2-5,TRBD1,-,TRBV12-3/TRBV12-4,CASSYATGGVETQYF,TGTGCCAGCAGTTACGCGACAGGGGGGGTGGAGACCCAGTACTTC